These T cell receptor beta chains were read from a single sample in a study of blood T cell repertoires in COVID-19. Sequenced by immunoSEQ multiplex PCR; TCRdb stores in-frame clones only, minus some. The table records about 670,000 clones, approximately 90% of them present only once. The specimen was peripheral blood. All receptors come from a woman younger than 30 with acute or convalescent COVID-19. The CDR3 runs from the conserved cysteine through the conserved F or W. Each record gives: V gene, J gene, CDR3 length, CDR3 protein.

TRBV5-1	TRBJ2-1	17	CASSVGQGARYGNEQFF
TRBV6-5	TRBJ1-2	12	CASTETGDGYTF
TRBV9	TRBJ1-2	13	CASSVVQGGGYTF
TRBV7-8	TRBJ2-7	13	CASSRTGSYEQYF
TRBV24-1	TRBJ2-3	13	CATGAGVADTQYF
TRBV30	TRBJ1-1	12	CAWTRFGTEAFF
TRBV7-9	TRBJ2-3	16	CASSLLSGASTDTQYF
TRBV7-8	TRBJ2-2	16	CASKIAGLAIPGELFF
TRBV6-2/TRBV6-3	TRBJ2-7	14	CASSYREASYEQYF
TRBV7-2	TRBJ1-1	13	CASSPDRILEAFF
TRBV4-1	TRBJ1-1	16	CASSQLSQGVGPEAFF